This T cell receptor (beta chain) came from a study of blood T cell repertoires in COVID-19. Across the whole study: In each case, the material was cDNA or gDNA derived from T cells, B-cell-depleted T cells, or PBMCs.

Study members were between roughly 18 and 89 years old and lived in 20 to 30 US regions. Assay used: immunoSEQ multiplex PCR; TCRdb lists only in-frame clones, some missing. The sample lists under 300,000 clones, 89% occurring once. Germline V gene sequence: CDR1 MNHEY, CDR2 SVGEGT. With 4 bases removed from V and 1 base from J, the gap between germline ends came to 12 bases. This CDR3 is built from 15 residues. Source material: PBMCs or T cells enriched from blood (not recorded which). This rearrangement joins TRBV6-2 or TRBV6-3 to TRBJ2-3; D gene unclear. The sequence derives from a woman aged 40 to 49 who had recovered from COVID-19. CDR3 protein: CASSSLTPGTDTQYF. The CDR3 DNA follows: TGTGCCAGCAGTTCACTCACCCCGGGCACAGATACGCAGTATTTT.